These 28 T cell receptor beta chains were all obtained from the same sample, sequenced in a study of T cells after yellow fever vaccination. TCRdb recomputed calls from the 5' RACE reads with MiXCR, one row per CDR3 protein. Among some 300,000 distinct CDR3 sequences listed, around 11% were seen once. The starting material was CD4+ T cells sorted from PBMCs, obtained 45 days after the yellow fever booster vaccination. These receptors all come from a man between 18 and 29 years old who received the YFV17D yellow fever vaccine.

The chain uses TRBV24-1 and TRBJ2-2; D uncertain. V lost 8 bases, J lost 1 base, and 7 bases lay in between. Germline lookup yields CDR1 KGHDR and CDR2 SFDVKD. The CDR3 has 13 residues. The CDR3 region is CATMHKNTGELFF. In nucleotides, the CDR3 is TGTGCCACCATGCACAAGAACACCGGGGAGCTGTTTTTT.

This clonotype was counted a few times. This rearrangement joins TRBV12-3 or TRBV12-4 to TRBJ2-7; 9 nucleotides agree with TRBD1. There are 14 residues in the CDR3. J was trimmed by 4 bases and V by 6 bases; bases with no gene match: 7. CDR3 coding DNA: TGTGCCAGCAGCCGGAGGACAGGGGCATACGAGCAGTACTTC. Encoded protein: CASSRRTGAYEQYF.

The CDR3 reads CASSLAGGGRETQYF. CDR3 in DNA: TGTGCCAGCAGCTTAGCTGGCGGGGGTCGAGAGACCCAGTACTTC. The chain uses TRBV7-6 and TRBJ2-5; 7 positions agree with TRBD2. Germline lookup yields CDR1 SGHVS and CDR2 FNYEAQ. The junction had 5 bases not matched to a gene; V was cut back by 0 bases and J by 4 bases. The CDR3 runs to 15 residues.

This clonotype has a count of ten or more. The chain is built from TRBV12-3 or TRBV12-4 and TRBJ2-5; D possibly corresponds to TRBD2 (6 bases). There are 12 residues in the CDR3. Trimming removed 8 bases from V and 5 bases from J, with 12 bases in between. The chain's CDR3 is CASGDLGETQYF. CDR3 nucleotide sequence: TGTGCCAGCGGGGACTTAGGGGAGACCCAGTACTTC.

The chain couples TRBV11-3 to TRBJ1-1; 8 nucleotides match TRBD1. Germline CDR1 SGHNT, CDR2 YENEEA. CDR3 size: 16 residues. V shed 8 bases and J 7 bases; nucleotides not matched to a gene: 18. The CDR3 region is CASRDRLQRMGSEAFF. The CDR3 nucleotides are TGTGCCAGCCGGGACAGGCTCCAGAGGATGGGTAGTGAAGCTTTCTTT.

This clonotype was seen only a few times. The chain couples TRBV20-1 to TRBJ1-2, with D unclear. The CDR3 sequence is 12 residues long. Germline V gives CDR1 DFQATT, CDR2 SNEGSKA (reference sequence). V was clipped by 3 bases and J by 0 bases, with 5 bases between them. This CDR3 reads CSASVANYGYTF. CDR3 sequence (DNA): TGCAGTGCTAGCGTGGCTAACTATGGCTACACCTTC.

In this sample, this clonotype turned up a few times. The V gene is TRBV5-6, the J gene TRBJ2-7; D not resolved. Germline-derived CDR1 and CDR2 are SGHDT and YYEEEE. This CDR3 contains 14 residues. Trimming removed 6 bases at V and 3 bases at J, with 16 bases between. CDR3 loop: CASTLLGRNYEQYF. CDR3 bases: TGTGCCAGCACGCTACTCGGACGGAACTACGAGCAGTACTTC.

Only a few counts were recorded for this clonotype. J is TRBJ1-2 and V is TRBV4-2; unclear D gene. Germline CDR1 reads LGHNA; CDR2 reads YNFKEQ. The CDR3 has 14 residues. Trimming removed 3 bases at V and 3 bases at J, with 11 bases between. The CDR3 DNA is TGTGCCAGCAGCCAGGGCCCCCTGTACTATGGCTACACCTTC. Its protein product is CASSQGPLYYGYTF.

The sample holds a few counts of this clonotype. The V gene is TRBV3-1, the J gene TRBJ2-1, with a weak D call TRBD1 (6 bases). This CDR3 comprises 13 residues. The V end was cut by 1 base, the J end by 10 bases, with 11 bases between. Germline CDR1 LGHDT, CDR2 YNNKEL (reference sequence). The CDR3 DNA reads as TGTGCCAGCAGCCAAGTGGGGGCGAGGGAGCAGTTCTTC. It is translated as CASSQVGAREQFF.

The chain couples TRBV20-1 to TRBJ2-3; 8 bases are a match to TRBD2. Trimming at V came to 3 bases and at J to 2 bases, leaving 10 bases not matched to a gene. CDR3 length: 16 amino acids. The germline V gene encodes CDR1 DFQATT and CDR2 SNEGSKA (reference sequence). This chain's CDR3 is CSASIRRGAFTDTQYF. CDR3 coding DNA: TGCAGTGCTAGTATCAGGCGGGGGGCCTTCACAGATACGCAGTATTTT.

This clonotype was picked up a small number of times. The V gene is TRBV7-2, the J gene TRBJ1-4; D is possibly TRBD1 (6 bases). The V and J ends lost 2 bases and 7 bases respectively, with 8 bases between them. The germline V gene encodes CDR1 SGHTA and CDR2 FQGNSA. The CDR3 consists of 13 residues. CDR3 DNA sequence: TGTGCCAGCAGCTTATTAGGGGGTGAAAAACTGTTTTTT. This sequence encodes CASSLLGGEKLFF.

This clonotype was counted only a few times. The genes are TRBV12-3 or TRBV12-4 and TRBJ2-3; a possible D gene is TRBD2 (6 bases). With 10 bases removed from V and 2 bases from J, the gap between germline ends came to 16 bases. This CDR3 has 14 amino acids. The chain's CDR3 is CATRKGGNTDTQYF. CDR3 nucleotides: TGTGCCACCCGGAAAGGCGGGAACACAGATACGCAGTATTTT.

This clonotype was recorded a few times. The rearrangement uses TRBV6-5 and TRBJ2-1; 9 bases agree with TRBD2. Trimming at V came to 0 bases and at J to 4 bases, leaving 4 bases not matched to a gene. The germline V gene has CDR1 MNHEY and CDR2 SVGAGI. This CDR3 region has 16 residues. The CDR3 bases are TGTGCCAGCAGTTACTCAGGCGGGGGGGCGTACAATGAGCAGTTCTTC. This encodes CASSYSGGGAYNEQFF.

This clonotype was counted many times. This chain uses TRBV18 with TRBJ1-5; D not certain. Germline CDR1 is KGHSH and CDR2 is LQKENI. This CDR3 is 14 amino acids long. V gave up 0 bases and J gave up 0 bases, with 3 bases separating them. The CDR3 protein is CASSPPYSNQPQHF. As DNA, the CDR3 is TGTGCCAGCTCACCACCGTATAGCAATCAGCCCCAGCATTTT.

This clonotype was observed many times. This rearrangement joins TRBV27 to TRBJ2-7; D is undetermined. There are 13 residues in the CDR3. Germline V lookup: CDR1 MNHEY, CDR2 SMNVEV (reference sequence). V lost 2 bases and J lost 2, with 7 bases in between. The CDR3 coding sequence is TGTGCCAGCAGTTTAGAGGCGACCTACGAGCAGTACTTC. Its protein is CASSLEATYEQYF.

Many counts were recorded for this clonotype. V is TRBV7-9 and J is TRBJ2-3; D may correspond to TRBD1 or TRBD2 (5 bases each). V lost 5 bases to trimming and J lost 2 bases, with 14 bases between them. CDR1 is SEHNR and CDR2 is FQNEAQ in the germline V gene (reference sequence). The CDR3 contains 15 residues. DNA for the CDR3: TGTGCCAGCAGCCTAACATCCGGGGCCACAGATACGCAGTATTTT. This gives the protein CASSLTSGATDTQYF.

Only a few counts were recorded for this clonotype. The rearrangement joins TRBV28 to TRBJ2-7; no reliable D call. V lost 5 bases to trimming and J lost 6 bases, with 11 bases between them. The CDR3 runs 12 residues. Germline V gene lookup returns CDR1 MDHEN and CDR2 SYDVKM. The CDR3 region is CASSNSGLEQYV. The CDR3 DNA follows: TGTGCCAGCAGTAATTCCGGGCTCGAGCAGTACGTC.

There are a few counts of this clonotype. This chain uses TRBV6-5 with TRBJ2-5, with 8 bases aligning to TRBD2. Trimming at V came to 6 bases and at J to 4 bases, leaving 10 bases not matched to a gene. The CDR3 is made up of 15 amino acids. Per the germline V gene, CDR1 is MNHEY and CDR2 is SVGAGI. The CDR3 DNA sequence: TGTGCCAGCAGCCGTACCCCCAGCGGGGGAGAGACCCAGTACTTC. This gives the protein CASSRTPSGGETQYF.

This clonotype was counted between two and nine times. The V and J genes are TRBV27 and TRBJ2-5, with D uncertain. The CDR3 consists of 14 residues. Germline V lookup: CDR1 MNHEY, CDR2 SMNVEV (reference sequence). The V end lost 4 bases, the J end lost 7 bases, and 16 bases lay between the germline ends. The CDR3 spells CASSSLGGVGTQYF. In DNA, the CDR3 is TGTGCCAGCAGTTCTCTTGGCGGCGTGGGGACCCAGTACTTC.

This clonotype was seen a few times. This chain connects TRBV10-3 to TRBJ2-1; TRBD2 matches 9 bases. V lost 3 bases to trimming and J lost 7 bases; unmatched junction nucleotides: 7. CDR1 ENHRY and CDR2 SYGVKD come from the germline V gene. This CDR3 comprises 15 residues. As DNA, the CDR3 is TGTGCCATCAGTGATCTGACTAGCGGTTGGAATGAGCAGTTCTTC. It yields the protein CAISDLTSGWNEQFF.

This clonotype was seen a handful of times. This chain joins TRBV9 and TRBJ2-2; unclear D gene. Trimming cost V 0 bases and J 5 bases, with 5 bases left between them. The CDR3 has 13 amino acids. Germline lookup yields CDR1 SGDLS and CDR2 YYNGEE. The CDR3 DNA is TGTGCCAGCAGCGTAGTCCAGACCGGGGAGCTGTTTTTT. Translation: CASSVVQTGELFF.

In this sample, this clonotype turned up a few times. The rearrangement links TRBV7-2 to TRBJ1-6; D possibly corresponds to TRBD1 (5 bases). V lost 2 bases to trimming and J lost 6 bases, with 14 bases between them. CDR1 is SGHTA, CDR2 FQGNSA, per germline. This CDR3 spans 16 amino acids. CDR3 nucleotide sequence: TGTGCCAGCAGCTTAAGATGGGGGGTGGGTAATTCACCCCTCCACTTT. Amino acid sequence: CASSLRWGVGNSPLHF.

The chain has TRBV12-3 or TRBV12-4 and TRBJ2-1, with no clear D. The CDR3 sequence is 11 residues long. V was trimmed by 8 bases and J by 7 bases, leaving 9 bases between them. CDR3 nucleotide sequence: TGTGCCAGCCAGCGTCGTAATGAGCAGTTCTTC. This encodes CASQRRNEQFF.

The chain joins TRBV11-1 to TRBJ2-3; no clear D gene. V was pared by 5 bases and J by 3 bases, with 15 bases between. This CDR3 is built from 15 residues. Germline V gene data show CDR1 as SGHAT and CDR2 as FQDESV (reference sequence). The CDR3 here is CASSTASYGTDTQYF. The CDR3 nucleotides are TGTGCCAGCAGCACCGCGTCGTATGGGACAGATACGCAGTATTTT.

This chain connects TRBV19 to TRBJ2-6; D is possibly TRBD2 (5 bases). The V end was cut by 5 bases, the J end by 1 base, with 15 bases between. Germline V gene lookup returns CDR1 LNHDA and CDR2 SQIVND (reference sequence). The CDR3 sequence is 17 residues long. This CDR3 is CASSPEGGLSGANVLTF. CDR3 bases: TGTGCCAGTAGTCCAGAGGGTGGGCTTTCTGGGGCCAACGTCCTGACTTTC.

The chain couples TRBV24-1 to TRBJ2-1; 10 bases map to TRBD2. CDR1 and CDR2 from the germline V gene are KGHDR and SFDVKD. This CDR3 spans 17 amino acids. The ends lost 2 bases at V and 4 bases at J; junction bases unmatched: 7. This chain's CDR3 is CATSDSSGGANYNEQFF. The CDR3 bases are TGTGCCACCAGTGATTCCAGCGGGGGGGCTAATTACAATGAGCAGTTCTTC.

This clonotype was seen only a few times. The V call is TRBV5-1, the J call TRBJ1-2; no firm D call. The germline V gene encodes CDR1 SGHRS and CDR2 YFSETQ. V was pared by 4 bases and J by 5 bases, with 15 bases between. This CDR3 region has 14 residues. CDR3 sequence reads: CASSPYGWTYGYTF. The CDR3, as DNA: TGCGCCAGCAGCCCCTACGGGTGGACTTATGGCTACACCTTC.

Only a few counts were recorded for this clonotype. The chain joins TRBV18 to TRBJ2-1; the D gene is possibly TRBD1 (5 bases). The CDR3 loop spans 11 amino acids. V lost 2 bases to trimming and J lost 10 bases, with 6 bases between them. CDR1 and CDR2 (germline): KGHSH, LQKENI. The CDR3 sequence is CASSPRGEQFF. The CDR3 nucleotides are TGTGCCAGCTCACCAAGGGGAGAGCAGTTCTTC. Based on the CDR3 plus reference TRBV18 and TRBJ2-1, the full variable domain is NAGVMQNPRHLVRRRGQEARLRCSPMKGHSHVYWYRQLPEEGLKFMVYLQKENIIDESGMPKERFSAEFPKEGPSILRIQQVVRGDSAAYFCASSPRGEQFFGPGTRLTVL.